This is a list of T cell receptor beta chains from one sample in a study of Ad26.COV2.S vaccination and SARS-CoV-2 variants. This table comes from immunoSEQ multiplex PCR, and its TCRdb copy is limited to in-frame clones, with some not included. The data contain around 400,000 clones, 80% to 95% of them singletons. Sequenced material: peripheral blood, taken in a trial of Ad26.COV2.S vaccine versus placebo. These receptors were taken from a person aged 18-65 years who received the Ad26.COV2.S COVID-19 vaccine or a placebo. Each CDR3 is given with its conserved first and last residue. D genes are given only for firm matches. Clone size, where shown, is once, few, many, or a class for clones that have expanded.

TRBV2	TRBJ1-5	.	many	CASSGGYSNQPQHF	TGTGCCAGCAGTGGGGGTTATAGCAATCAGCCCCAGCATTTT
TRBV11-2	TRBJ1-4	.	.	CASSLDSLGRTNEKLFF	TGTGCCAGCAGCTTAGATTCTTTGGGACGTACTAATGAAAAACTGTTTTTT
TRBV6-5	TRBJ2-2	.	few	CASSYGTGELFF	TGTGCCAGCAGTTACGGGACCGGGGAGCTGTTTTTT
TRBV7-2	TRBJ2-1	.	few	CASSLVWDLSYNEQFF	TGTGCCAGCAGCTTAGTATGGGACTTATCCTACAATGAGCAGTTCTTC
TRBV7-2	TRBJ2-5	.	.	CASSLAGRGQETQYF	TGTGCCAGCAGCTTAGCGGGGAGGGGGCAAGAGACCCAGTACTTC
TRBV7-9	TRBJ2-7	TRBD2	few	CASSSIGGLAGASTYEQYF	TGTGCCAGCAGCTCGATCGGGGGACTAGCGGGAGCAAGCACCTACGAGCAGTACTTC
TRBV6-1	TRBJ1-6	TRBD1	.	CASSEGTGVSPLHF	TGTGCCAGCAGTGAAGGGACAGGGGTTTCACCCCTCCACTTT
TRBV6-1	TRBJ1-2	.	once	CASSDSGYGYTF	TGTGCCAGCAGTGATTCAGGTTATGGCTACACCTTC
TRBV29-1	TRBJ1-2	.	.	CSVEGTAENYGYTF	TGCAGCGTTGAAGGGACAGCTGAAAACTATGGCTACACCTTC
TRBV7-9	TRBJ2-3	.	.	CASSLEGNPSTDTQYF	TGTGCCAGCAGCTTAGAGGGCAATCCTAGCACAGATACGCAGTATTTT
TRBV30	TRBJ2-3	.	.	CAWSLPGPVEYF	TGTGCCTGGAGTCTACCGGGACCCGTTGAGTATTTT
TRBV4-1	TRBJ1-1	.	.	CASSRDLTYTNTEAFF	TGCGCCAGCAGCAGGGACCTGACATATACGAACACTGAAGCTTTCTTT
TRBV7-9	TRBJ1-3	.	.	CASRKIGTSGNTIYF	TGTGCCAGCAGAAAAATCGGCACATCTGGAAACACCATATATTTT
TRBV19	TRBJ2-6	TRBD2	.	CASMTSGSSGANVLTF	TGTGCCAGCATGACTAGCGGGAGCTCTGGGGCCAACGTCCTGACTTTC
TRBV28	TRBJ1-1	.	.	CASSYYSEAFF	TGTGCCAGCAGTTACTATAGTGAAGCTTTCTTT
TRBV23-1	TRBJ1-4	TRBD1	.	CASSPRTGGNEKLFF	TGCGCCAGCAGTCCGAGGACAGGGGGCAATGAAAAACTGTTTTTT
TRBV7-2	TRBJ2-7	.	few	CASSLVAGPNYEQYF	TGTGCCAGCAGCTTAGTTGCAGGCCCCAACTACGAGCAGTACTTC
TRBV10-3	TRBJ1-1	TRBD1	.	CAISEGDRNTEAFF	TGTGCCATCAGTGAGGGGGACAGGAACACTGAAGCTTTCTTT
TRBV6-5	TRBJ2-7	.	.	CASSYSAGLGSYEQYF	TGTGCCAGCAGTTACTCCGCGGGGTTAGGTTCCTACGAGCAGTACTTC
TRBV30	TRBJ2-6	.	.	CAWTVGGPGANVLTF	TGTGCCTGGACCGTGGGGGGGCCAGGGGCCAACGTCCTGACTTTC
TRBV7-8	TRBJ2-7	.	few	CASSPKLYRVEQYF	TGTGCCAGCAGCCCGAAATTGTACAGGGTCGAGCAGTACTTC
TRBV7-8	TRBJ1-1	.	.	CASSLRTEAFF	TGTGCCAGCAGCTTAAGGACAGAAGCTTTCTTT
TRBV12-5	TRBJ1-1	.	.	CASDKRTEAFF	TGTGCTAGTGACAAAAGGACTGAAGCTTTCTTT
TRBV15	TRBJ2-1	TRBD1	.	CATSRDLPGQGESEQFF	TGTGCCACCAGCAGGGATCTTCCGGGACAGGGGGAATCTGAGCAGTTCTTC
TRBV7-8	TRBJ1-5	.	.	CASTSVQDSNQPQHF	TGTGCCAGCACCTCGGTACAGGATAGCAATCAGCCCCAGCATTTT
TRBV3-1/TRBV3-2	TRBJ1-5	TRBD1	.	CASSQGQGYQPQHF	TGTGCCAGCAGCCAAGGACAGGGGTATCAGCCCCAGCATTTT
TRBV6-1	TRBJ2-7	.	.	CASSEPLRGYEQYF	TGTGCCAGCAGTGAACCTCTCCGAGGATACGAGCAGTACTTC
TRBV13	TRBJ2-2	.	.	CASSPPWPRSDTGELFF	TGTGCCAGCAGCCCTCCGTGGCCGCGGTCCGACACCGGGGAGCTGTTTTTT
TRBV5-1	TRBJ2-7	TRBD1	.	CASRDRDYEQYF	TGCGCCAGCAGGGACAGGGACTACGAGCAGTACTTC
TRBV5-6	TRBJ1-1	.	.	CASSPKDTSEAFF	TGTGCCAGCAGCCCTAAAGACACTTCTGAAGCTTTCTTT
TRBV6-5	TRBJ2-2	.	.	CASSLGGNTGELFF	TGTGCCAGCAGTCTAGGTGGGAACACCGGGGAGCTGTTTTTT
TRBV3-1/TRBV3-2	TRBJ2-7	.	.	CASSRLQGEEQYF	TGTGCCAGCAGCCGGCTTCAAGGGGAAGAGCAGTACTTC
TRBV5-1	TRBJ1-2	.	.	CASSSTGTLLYGYTF	TGCGCCAGCAGCTCCACCGGGACCCTACTATATGGCTACACCTTC
TRBV3-1/TRBV3-2	TRBJ2-7	TRBD2	.	CATYSGIGSGRQSSYEQYF	TGTGCCACCTACTCCGGAATTGGTAGCGGGAGGCAAAGCTCCTACGAGCAGTACTTC
TRBV6-1	TRBJ2-1	.	.	CASSDQGGEQFF	TGTGCCAGCAGTGACCAAGGAGGTGAGCAGTTCTTC
TRBV6-1	TRBJ2-7	.	.	CASSEAHYTTYEQYF	TGTGCCAGCAGTGAAGCTCACTATACTACCTACGAGCAGTACTTC
TRBV11-2	TRBJ2-1	TRBD1	.	CASSSRPQGFDEQFF	TGTGCCAGCAGCTCGCGCCCACAGGGGTTCGATGAGCAGTTCTTC
TRBV5-5	TRBJ2-6	.	.	CASSPGAGANVLTF	TGTGCCAGCAGTCCGGGGGCTGGGGCCAACGTCCTGACTTTC
TRBV6-6	TRBJ1-1	.	.	CASSFLRVGDTEAFF	TGTGCCAGCAGTTTCCTTAGGGTAGGGGACACTGAAGCTTTCTTT
TRBV5-5	TRBJ2-2	TRBD2	.	CASSLTSGRTGGELFF	TGTGCCAGCAGCTTGACTAGCGGGAGAACTGGCGGGGAGCTGTTTTTT
TRBV6-5	TRBJ1-1	TRBD1	.	CASRTQGVNTEAFF	TGTGCCAGCAGGACACAGGGGGTTAACACTGAAGCTTTCTTT
TRBV18	TRBJ2-2	.	.	CASSPPNRNTGELFF	TGTGCCAGCTCACCACCGAACAGAAACACCGGGGAGCTGTTTTTT
TRBV29-1	TRBJ1-4	TRBD1	.	CSVGTGIDEKLFF	TGCAGCGTTGGGACAGGGATAGATGAAAAACTGTTTTTT
TRBV18	TRBJ1-5	.	.	CASSRSGAVGGNQPQHF	TGTGCCAGCTCACGGTCGGGGGCAGTCGGCGGGAATCAGCCCCAGCATTTT
TRBV4-3	TRBJ2-2	.	.	CASSQESGLNGELFF	TGCGCCAGCAGCCAAGAATCGGGGCTAAACGGGGAGCTGTTTTTT
TRBV5-1	TRBJ1-4	.	.	CASSLEGARGEKLFF	TGCGCCAGCAGCTTGGAGGGAGCGAGGGGTGAAAAACTGTTTTTT
TRBV20-1	TRBJ1-2	.	.	CSASEAGRLNYGYTF	TGCAGTGCTAGTGAGGCCGGACGGCTTAACTATGGCTACACCTTC
TRBV18	TRBJ1-2	.	once	CASSPPGADGYTF	TGTGCCAGCTCACCACCGGGGGCAGATGGCTACACCTTC
TRBV6-5	TRBJ2-7	.	few	CASSQGPSYEQYF	TGTGCCAGCAGCCAGGGACCGAGCTACGAGCAGTACTTC
TRBV9	TRBJ2-1	.	.	CASSEGEGYNEQFF	TGTGCCAGCAGCGAGGGGGAGGGTTACAATGAGCAGTTCTTC
TRBV9	TRBJ2-1	.	.	CASTPRSSYNEQFF	TGTGCCAGCACCCCCCGGAGCTCCTACAATGAGCAGTTCTTC
TRBV5-5	TRBJ2-5	.	once	CASSRRGGPQETQYF	TGTGCCAGCAGCAGGCGAGGGGGTCCCCAAGAGACCCAGTACTTC
TRBV18	TRBJ1-2	TRBD1	few	CASSPPGTGGLYGYTF	TGTGCCAGCTCACCCCCCGGGACAGGGGGGTTGTATGGCTACACCTTC
TRBV19	TRBJ1-1	TRBD1	.	CASTQGANTEAFF	TGTGCCAGTACGCAGGGGGCGAACACTGAAGCTTTCTTT
TRBV5-1	TRBJ1-1	.	.	CASSFRVNTEAFF	TGCGCCAGCAGCTTCAGGGTGAACACTGAAGCTTTCTTT
TRBV4-3	TRBJ1-3	.	.	CASSQDKPTAFHSGNTIYF	TGCGCCAGCAGCCAAGATAAGCCTACGGCTTTCCACTCTGGAAACACCATATATTTT
TRBV18	TRBJ1-1	.	.	CASSPPGGGLVNTEAFF	TGTGCCAGCTCACCCCCCGGGGGGGGCTTAGTGAACACTGAAGCTTTCTTT
TRBV7-9	TRBJ2-1	TRBD2	.	CASSLNAGGPDEQFF	TGTGCCAGCAGCTTAAACGCGGGAGGGCCCGATGAGCAGTTCTTC
TRBV5-1	TRBJ2-4	TRBD1	once	CASSSGQGENIQYF	TGCGCCAGCAGCAGCGGACAGGGGGAAAACATTCAGTACTTC
TRBV7-9	TRBJ1-3	.	.	CASSYMGGAGNTIYF	TGTGCCAGCAGCTACATGGGGGGTGCAGGAAACACCATATATTTT